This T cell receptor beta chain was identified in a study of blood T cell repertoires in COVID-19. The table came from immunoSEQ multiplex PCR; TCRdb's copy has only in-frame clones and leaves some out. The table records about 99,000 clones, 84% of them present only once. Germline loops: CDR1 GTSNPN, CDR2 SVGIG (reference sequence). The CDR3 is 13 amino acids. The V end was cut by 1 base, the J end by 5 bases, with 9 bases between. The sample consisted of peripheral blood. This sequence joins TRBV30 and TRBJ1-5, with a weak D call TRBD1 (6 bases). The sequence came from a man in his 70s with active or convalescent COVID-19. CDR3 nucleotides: TGTGCCTGGAGTGGCAGGGGTGATCAGCCCCAGCATTTT. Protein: CAWSGRGDQPQHF.